Described below is a single T cell receptor beta chain sequence and its context. The CDR3 is 14 residues long. Per the germline V gene, CDR1 is SEHNR and CDR2 is FQNEAQ (reference sequence). The J segment lost 10 bases and the V segment lost 5 bases, leaving 7 bases of the junction unmatched. The sample is drawn from a study of response to subunit inactivated influenza vaccine. TCRdb re-called the RT-PCR reads with MiXCR, one entry per CDR3 protein. The sample lists about 190,000 distinct CDR3 sequences; about an eighth were seen once. The specimen was CD8+ T cells sorted from PBMCs, collected approximately 5 days after vaccination. The chain is built from TRBV7-9 and TRBJ1-6, with TRBD1 matching over 8 bases. The source is a man aged 50-60 years who received an inactivated influenza vaccine. The CDR3 nucleotides are TGTGCCAGCAGCGGGACAGGCCCGGGGTCACCCCTCCACTTT. Translated, it gives CASSGTGPGSPLHF.